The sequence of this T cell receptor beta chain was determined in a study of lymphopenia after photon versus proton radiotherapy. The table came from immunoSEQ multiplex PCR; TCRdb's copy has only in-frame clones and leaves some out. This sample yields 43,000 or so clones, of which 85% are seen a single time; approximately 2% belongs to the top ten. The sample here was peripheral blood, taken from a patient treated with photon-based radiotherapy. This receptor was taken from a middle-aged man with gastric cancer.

The CDR3 nucleotides are TGTGCCAGCAGCATGGGACACAAGGGCAATGAGCAGTTCTTC. Translating gives CASSMGHKGNEQFF. The V and J genes are TRBV9 and TRBJ2-1; D might be TRBD1 (6 bases). The CDR3 consists of 14 residues. The V and J ends lost 4 bases and 6 bases respectively, with 14 bases between them. Germline V lookup: CDR1 SGDLS, CDR2 YYNGEE.